The next 32 T cell receptor beta chains were all read from a single sample in a study of T cell changes during pregnancy in multiple sclerosis. Data came from immunoSEQ multiplex PCR; TCRdb stores just in-frame clones and leaves some out. The table has around 50,000 clones, around 90% seen once. The material sequenced was CD4+ T cells from peripheral blood mononuclear cells, taken in the third trimester of pregnancy. The receptors stem from a female donor with multiple sclerosis, enrolled in a pregnancy study.

V is TRBV5-4 and J is TRBJ1-1, with D possibly TRBD1 on 6 matching bases. V lost 4 bases to trimming and J lost 6 bases, with 22 bases between them. CDR1 is SGHNT, CDR2 YYREEE, per germline (reference sequence). The length of the CDR3 is 16 residues. CDR3 loop: CASSTPMGGRVSEAFF. The CDR3 DNA reads as TGTGCCAGCAGCACCCCGATGGGGGGGCGAGTTTCTGAAGCTTTCTTT.

The CDR3 DNA reads TGTGCCAGCAGCGTAGATGGGGGGGTCGATGAGCAGTTCTTC. As protein: CASSVDGGVDEQFF. This chain uses TRBV9 with TRBJ2-1, with 7 bases fitting TRBD2. The CDR3 loop spans 14 amino acids. CDR1 is SGDLS and CDR2 is YYNGEE in the germline V gene. Trimming removed 0 bases from V and 8 bases from J; junction bases left unmatched: 5.

The chain recombines TRBV7-9 with TRBJ1-5, with 9 bases lining up with TRBD1. Germline loops: CDR1 SEHNR, CDR2 FQNEAQ (reference sequence). V lost 5 bases to trimming and J lost 6 bases; unmatched junction nucleotides: 2. CDR3 length: 13 amino acids. The CDR3 region is CASSQGQGQPQHF. The DNA for the CDR3 is TGTGCCAGCAGCCAGGGACAGGGTCAGCCCCAGCATTTT.

The rearrangement joins TRBV10-3 to TRBJ1-5; D call uncertain. Trimming shortened V by 5 bases and J by 3 bases, and 8 bases separated the two germline ends. Per the germline V gene, CDR1 is ENHRY and CDR2 is SYGVKD. The CDR3 is 13 residues long. CDR3 in DNA: TGTGCCATCAGTTCCACAGTCAATCAGCCCCAGCATTTT. Translated, it gives CAISSTVNQPQHF.

The rearrangement links TRBV11-3 to TRBJ2-5; 7 bases match TRBD1. This CDR3 spans 15 amino acids. With 1 base clipped from V and 4 bases from J, the junction kept 6 bases outside the gene matches. Looked up from germline, CDR1 is SGHNT and CDR2 is YENEEA. The CDR3 reads CASSLGQGEGETQYF. CDR3 DNA: TGTGCCAGCAGCTTAGGACAGGGCGAAGGAGAGACCCAGTACTTC.

As DNA, the CDR3 is TGTGCCAGCAAATGGGGGCCGAACACTGAAGCTTTCTTT. Translated: CASKWGPNTEAFF. The chain joins TRBV6-5 to TRBJ1-1, with D possibly TRBD1 on 6 matching bases. Trimming took 7 bases from V and 1 from J, leaving 10 bases between them. Germline loops: CDR1 MNHEY, CDR2 SVGAGI. The CDR3 length is 13 residues.

The J gene is TRBJ1-1, the V gene TRBV4-1, with TRBD1 as a possible D gene (6 bases). The CDR3 has 16 amino acids. The V end was cut by 4 bases, the J end by 5 bases, with 20 bases between. The germline CDR1 and CDR2 sequences are MGHRA and YSYEKL. This chain's CDR3 is CASSPITDSRGTEAFF. CDR3 DNA sequence: TGCGCCAGCAGCCCGATAACGGACAGTCGAGGTACTGAAGCTTTCTTT.

J is TRBJ1-1 and V is TRBV5-6; TRBD1 is a possible D gene (6 bases). Trimming shortened V by 1 base and J by 4 bases, and 8 bases separated the two germline ends. The CDR3 covers 13 residues. Germline values: CDR1 SGHDT, CDR2 YYEEEE. The CDR3 DNA reads as TGTGCCAGCAGCTTGCACAGGGTCACTGAAGCTTTCTTT. Amino acids: CASSLHRVTEAFF.

The gene calls are TRBV4-1 and TRBJ1-1; possible D gene TRBD1, 5 bases. CDR1 and CDR2 from the germline V gene are MGHRA and YSYEKL. V was shortened by 4 bases and J by 4 bases, with 13 bases between the two germline ends. This CDR3 has 14 amino acids. This CDR3 reads CASSPMEGSTEAFF. The CDR3 nucleotides read TGCGCCAGCAGCCCCATGGAGGGGAGCACTGAAGCTTTCTTT.

The chain carries TRBV15 and TRBJ2-1; D possibly corresponds to TRBD2 (6 bases). The CDR3 totals 18 residues. The V end lost 1 base, the J end lost 5 bases, and 21 bases lay between the germline ends. Germline V CDR1 and CDR2: LNHNV, YYDKDF (reference sequence). The CDR3 region is CATSRGAGPNIPHNEQFF. The DNA for the CDR3 is TGTGCCACCAGCAGAGGAGCGGGCCCTAATATCCCACACAATGAGCAGTTCTTC.

This clone appeared a few times. This chain links TRBV18 with TRBJ1-2; 7 bases are a match to TRBD1. Looked up from germline, CDR1 is KGHSH and CDR2 is LQKENI. CDR3 size: 16 residues. V was clipped by 2 bases and J by 4 bases; unmatched bases: 10. The CDR3 is CASSPIRDSLFYGYTF. The CDR3 nucleotides are TGTGCCAGCTCACCAATTAGGGACAGCCTCTTCTATGGCTACACCTTC.

The rearrangement joins TRBV7-6 to TRBJ1-1; D is unclear. This CDR3 has 13 amino acids. Germline V gene lookup returns CDR1 SGHVS and CDR2 FNYEAQ. With 2 bases removed from V and 7 bases from J, the gap between germline ends came to 11 bases. CDR3 sequence reads: CASSLQMEGEAFF. CDR3 nucleotide sequence: TGTGCCAGCAGCTTACAAATGGAGGGTGAAGCTTTCTTT.

CDR3 protein: CASSEAPRGTGELFF. CDR3 nucleotide sequence: TGTGCCAGCAGTGAAGCCCCAAGGGGAACCGGGGAGCTGTTTTTT. This chain uses TRBV2 with TRBJ2-2; tentatively, D is TRBD1 (5 bases). The germline V gene has CDR1 SNHLY and CDR2 FYNNEI. The CDR3 consists of 15 residues. V shed 0 bases and J shed 5 bases, with 10 bases lying between them.

This chain connects TRBV7-9 to TRBJ1-5, with TRBD1 as a possible D gene (5 bases). The CDR3 totals 16 residues. Per germline, CDR1 SEHNR and CDR2 FQNEAQ (reference sequence). Trimming removed 5 bases from V and 0 bases from J, with 14 bases in between. The CDR3 nucleotides read TGTGCCAGCAGCGGCCGGGGAGGGGATAGCAATCAGCCCCAGCATTTT. Amino acids: CASSGRGGDSNQPQHF.

The V and J genes are TRBV18 and TRBJ1-2, with D perhaps TRBD1 (5 bases). The CDR3 is 17 amino acids. Germline assignment: CDR1 KGHSH and CDR2 LQKENI. Trimming removed 6 bases at V and 4 bases at J, with 24 bases between. DNA for the CDR3: TGTGCCAGCTCCCCCGACCGGGGGACGACTTTAGGCTATGGCTACACCTTC. Translating it yields CASSPDRGTTLGYGYTF.

The V call is TRBV6-1, the J call TRBJ1-5; 7 positions match TRBD1. With 9 bases clipped from V and 2 bases from J, the junction kept 4 bases outside the gene matches. This CDR3 is 13 amino acids long. Germline lookup yields CDR1 MNHNS and CDR2 SASEGT. CDR3 nucleotide sequence: TGTGCCAGTTTAGGGACAGGCAATCAGCCCCAGCATTTT. Amino acids: CASLGTGNQPQHF.

The sample holds one count of this clone. This chain links TRBV2 with TRBJ1-1; TRBD1 agrees at 7 bases. V was clipped by 5 bases and J by 7 bases; unmatched bases: 7. The CDR3 runs 13 residues. Germline assignment: CDR1 SNHLY and CDR2 FYNNEI. The CDR3 nucleotides are TGTGCCAGCAGTCCGGCATCAGGGGGTGAAGCTTTCTTT. This sequence encodes CASSPASGGEAFF.

This CDR3 reads CASSEQGANYGYTF. The DNA of the CDR3 is TGTGCCAGCAGCGAACAGGGGGCAAACTATGGCTACACCTTC. V is TRBV2 and J is TRBJ1-2; 9 bases map to TRBD1. The CDR3 has 14 amino acids. In germline, CDR1 is SNHLY, CDR2 FYNNEI. The V segment lost 6 bases and the J segment 2 bases; nucleotides outside the gene matches: 4.

The chain couples TRBV5-1 to TRBJ2-7; D possibly corresponds to TRBD1 (7 bases). Trimming pared 0 bases from V and 3 bases from J, leaving 13 bases between. This CDR3 has 15 residues. CDR1 is SGHRS, CDR2 YFSETQ, per germline. Here the CDR3 DNA reads TGCGCCAGCAGCTTGGGGCCAGGGGGGAACTACGAGCAGTACTTC. It codes for CASSLGPGGNYEQYF.

The chain couples TRBV19 to TRBJ2-7; 7 nucleotides match TRBD1. CDR3 length: 14 residues. Losses at the gene ends were 5 bases for V and 0 bases for J; bases not matched to a gene: 4. CDR1 LNHDA and CDR2 SQIVND come from the germline V gene (reference sequence). CDR3 amino acids: CASSATGISYEQYF. CDR3 nucleotides: TGTGCCAGTAGTGCGACAGGGATCTCCTACGAGCAGTACTTC.

Here the CDR3 reads CASSVGASGGWHEQFF. For the CDR3, the DNA is TGTGCCAGCAGCGTAGGCGCTAGCGGGGGCTGGCATGAGCAGTTCTTC. The V gene is TRBV9, the J gene TRBJ2-1; 10 bases match TRBD2. CDR3 length: 16 amino acids. Germline values: CDR1 SGDLS, CDR2 YYNGEE. The junction had 8 bases not matched to a gene; V was cut back by 0 bases and J by 8 bases.

CDR3 in DNA: TGTGCCAGCAGTGAAGCTGGACAGGTTAATTCACCCCTCCACTTT. As protein: CASSEAGQVNSPLHF. The V and J genes are TRBV6-1 and TRBJ1-6; 7 bases align to TRBD1. Germline CDR1 MNHNS, CDR2 SASEGT. CDR3 length equals 15 residues. The V gene end was trimmed by 0 bases and the J gene end by 6 bases; junction bases not matched to a gene: 2.

The V and J genes are TRBV7-8 and TRBJ1-2, with D perhaps TRBD1 (6 bases). CDR1 is SGHVS, CDR2 FQNEAQ, per germline. CDR3 length: 16 amino acids. V dropped 4 bases and J dropped 4 bases, with 19 bases sitting between them. DNA for the CDR3: TGTGCCAGCAGCTCCCCAGGGGAGGGGCTAGGCTATGGCTACACCTTC. Translation gives CASSSPGEGLGYGYTF. Complete variable domain (other parts from reference TRBV7-8 and TRBJ1-2): GAGVSQSPRYKVAKRGQDVALRCDPISGHVSLFWYQQALGQGPEFLTYFQNEAQLDKSGLPSDRFFAERPEGSVSTLKIQRTQQEDSAVYLCASSSPGEGLGYGYTFGSGTRLTVV.

The chain couples TRBV6-5 to TRBJ2-1, with TRBD2 identical over 9 bases. CDR1 MNHEY and CDR2 SVGAGI come from the germline V gene. J gave up 4 bases and V 2 bases, and 6 bases lay outside the gene matches. This CDR3 is built from 16 residues. The CDR3 sequence is CASSYASGGLYNEQFF. CDR3 DNA: TGTGCCAGCAGTTACGCAAGCGGGGGGCTTTACAATGAGCAGTTCTTC.

The chain has TRBV7-9 and TRBJ1-1; the D gene is possibly TRBD1 (6 bases). Trimming left V 2 bases short and J 5 bases short, with 12 bases between. Germline V gives CDR1 SEHNR, CDR2 FQNEAQ (reference sequence). The CDR3 sequence is 14 residues long. CDR3 bases: TGTGCCAGCAGCTTACAGGTCCAGGGGACTGAAGCTTTCTTT. Translated, it gives CASSLQVQGTEAFF.

This clone has just one count. The CDR3, as DNA: TGCAGCGTTGAAGAGGGCGTTAGCACAGATACGCAGTATTTT. As protein: CSVEEGVSTDTQYF. The chain couples TRBV29-1 to TRBJ2-3; D is ambiguous. V gave up 0 bases and J gave up 0 bases, with 7 bases separating them. This CDR3 region has 14 residues. Germline V gene sequence: CDR1 SQVTM, CDR2 ANQGSEA.

The chain employs TRBV27 and TRBJ1-4, with TRBD1 as a possible D gene (6 bases). The CDR3 contains 15 residues. V gave up 5 bases and J gave up 4 bases, with 14 bases separating them. CDR1 MNHEY and CDR2 SMNVEV come from the germline V gene (reference sequence). Here the CDR3 DNA reads TGTGCCAGCAGTCCGTACAGGGTGGTTAATGAAAAACTGTTTTTT. It encodes CASSPYRVVNEKLFF.

The rearrangement uses TRBV15 and TRBJ2-7; 10 bases are a match to TRBD1. There are 15 residues in the CDR3. Germline CDR1 and CDR2: LNHNV and YYDKDF (reference sequence). The ends lost 3 bases at V and 6 bases at J; junction bases unmatched: 8. The CDR3 region is CATSRPDRGSFEQYF. CDR3 DNA: TGTGCCACCAGCAGGCCGGACAGGGGGTCGTTCGAGCAGTACTTC. The full variable domain, completed using reference TRBV15 and TRBJ2-7, is DAMVIQNPRYQVTQFGKPVTLSCSQTLNHNVMYWYQQKSSQAPKLLFHYYDKDFNNEADTPDNFQSRRPNTSFCFLDIRSPGLGDTAMYLCATSRPDRGSFEQYFGPGTRLTVT.

The chain links TRBV2 to TRBJ2-6; 12 bases map to TRBD1. The germline V gene has CDR1 SNHLY and CDR2 FYNNEI. After removal of 7 bases from V and 0 bases from J, the junction contained 13 bases not matched to a gene. CDR3 size: 20 residues. CDR3 amino acids: CASTERYPGQGASGANVLTF. The DNA of the CDR3 is TGTGCCAGCACCGAACGATATCCGGGACAGGGGGCCTCTGGGGCCAACGTCCTGACTTTC.

V usage is TRBV27 and J usage is TRBJ1-1; 10 bases map to TRBD1. Germline assignment: CDR1 MNHEY and CDR2 SMNVEV (reference sequence). J was trimmed by 1 base and V by 4 bases; bases with no gene match: 9. The CDR3 covers 17 residues. The CDR3 protein is CASSSPDRGPTNTEAFF. CDR3 nucleotides: TGTGCCAGCAGTTCCCCCGACAGGGGGCCCACGAACACTGAAGCTTTCTTT.

The chain recombines TRBV10-3 with TRBJ1-2, with 8 bases identical to TRBD1. J lost 5 bases, V lost 6 bases, and 11 bases had no gene match. Germline V CDR1 and CDR2: ENHRY, SYGVKD. The CDR3 runs 15 residues. The CDR3: CAIRYTGTGDYGYTF. The CDR3 nucleotides read TGTGCCATCAGATATACCGGGACAGGCGATTATGGCTACACCTTC.

This rearrangement joins TRBV7-2 to TRBJ1-5, with D possibly TRBD1 on 6 matching bases. The ends were cut back, 5 bases at V and 7 bases at J, with 12 bases in the middle. In germline, CDR1 is SGHTA, CDR2 FQGNSA. This CDR3 contains 13 residues. DNA of the CDR3: TGTGCCAGCAGCGTTCGAGGGGGACAGCCCCAGCATTTT. Translation gives CASSVRGGQPQHF. Complete variable domain (other parts from reference TRBV7-2 and TRBJ1-5): GAGVSQSPSNKVTEKGKDVELRCDPISGHTALYWYRQSLGQGLEFLIYFQGNSAPDKSGLPSDRFSAERTGGSVSTLTIQRTQQEDSAVYLCASSVRGGQPQHFGDGTRLSIL.